This entry describes one TCR beta chain. Its antigen remains unknown. This specimen belongs to a study of cytomegalovirus exposure and HLA in healthy donors. General study findings and limits: Most TCR sequences were seen very rarely across donors, but some public TCRs occurred in many.

The donors were healthy bone marrow donors. In the PCR, 60 Vbeta and 13 Jbeta primers were used. Only in-frame clones appear in the TCRdb table, and some are missing; sequencing was by immunoSEQ multiplex PCR. This table holds more than 100,000 clones, about 70% found once. From germline, CDR1 is MNHEY and CDR2 SVGAGI. This CDR3 comprises 14 residues. Sequences were obtained from PBMCs. The clonotype was recovered from a woman between 40 and 55 years old in good health and CMV-seronegative. The chain is built from TRBV6-5 and TRBJ2-5; 8 bases match TRBD2. The J call could be wrong; TRBJ2-7 is a better fit for the DNA end. CDR3 protein: CASKPRSGKSEQYF. The CDR3, as DNA: TGTGCCAGCAAACCACGTAGCGGGAAGTCCGAGCAGTACTTC.